This TCR beta chain emerged from a study of blood T cell repertoires in COVID-19. Study summary: Samples of COVID-19 (acute and convalescent) were obtained from the United States, Italy and Spain. Sources were T cells, B-cell-depleted T cells, or PBMCs; the material itself was cDNA or gDNA.

Original methodology: Researchers report that nucleated cell counts were estimated from reference gene primer amplification. Profiled with immunoSEQ multiplex PCR; TCRdb holds only in-frame clones, not every one. That table is the source of V, J and clone size, and D and trimming were worked out from the DNA. Among approximately 24,000 clones listed, under 90% were seen once. Germline CDR1 and CDR2: SGHTA and FQGTGA. This CDR3 is built from 15 residues. V lost 2 bases to trimming and J lost 4 bases, with 14 bases between them. The chain couples TRBV7-3 to TRBJ1-1; no firm D call. The sample consisted of peripheral blood. The TCR was taken from a human donor in a cohort sampled during active COVID-19. The CDR3 is CASSLSGGRGTEAFF. The CDR3 bases are TGTGCCAGCAGCTTATCCGGAGGGCGGGGCACTGAAGCTTTCTTT. Variable domain in full (rest from reference TRBV7-3 and TRBJ1-1): GAGVSQTPSNKVTEKGKYVELRCDPISGHTALYWYRQSLGQGPEFLIYFQGTGAADDSGLPNDRFFAVRPEGSVSTLKIQRTERGDSAVYLCASSLSGGRGTEAFFGQGTRLTVV.